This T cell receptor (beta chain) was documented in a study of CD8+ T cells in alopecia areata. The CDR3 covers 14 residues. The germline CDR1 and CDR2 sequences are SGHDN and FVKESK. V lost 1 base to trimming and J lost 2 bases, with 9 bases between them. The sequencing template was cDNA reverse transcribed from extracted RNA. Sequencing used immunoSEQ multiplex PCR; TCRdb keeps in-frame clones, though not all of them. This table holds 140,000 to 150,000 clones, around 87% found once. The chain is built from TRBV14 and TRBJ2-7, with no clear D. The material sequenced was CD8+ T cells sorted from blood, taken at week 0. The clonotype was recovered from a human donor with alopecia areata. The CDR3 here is CASSQVLGTYEQYF. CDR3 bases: TGTGCCAGCAGCCAAGTGCTGGGAACCTACGAGCAGTACTTC. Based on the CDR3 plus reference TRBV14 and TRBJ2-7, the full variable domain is EAGVTQFPSHSVIEKGQTVTLRCDPISGHDNLYWYRRVMGKEIKFLLHFVKESKQDESGMPNNRFLAERTGGTYSTLKVQPAELEDSGVYFCASSQVLGTYEQYFGPGTRLTVT.